This T cell receptor (beta chain) comes out of a study of vaccination effects on CD4 cells after COVID-19. Study in general: Cultures used 2 million or so PBMC per well, 7.5 to 10 IU/ml IL-2 and 9.5 to 10 ug/ml peptides.

This clone turned up a few times. Antigen specificity is unknown. This table comes from immunoSEQ multiplex PCR, and its TCRdb copy is limited to in-frame clones, with some not included. The repertoire has approximately 30,000 clones, roughly 81% of them found once; the top ten carry under 15%. Cultured cells yielded isolated CD4+ T cells after 10 days. Participants got two doses of BNT162b2 or mRNA-1273 vaccine. Vaccinated participants had no history of SARS-CoV-2 infection and tested negative for nucleocapsid antibodies. Days 3 and 7 saw half the medium replaced with IL-2 medium. Germline lookup yields CDR1 GTSNPN and CDR2 SVGIG (reference sequence). With 0 bases clipped from V and 4 bases from J, the junction kept 8 bases outside the gene matches. The CDR3 sequence is 15 residues long.

The specimen comprised CD4+ T cells from PBMCs cultured without peptide, sampled after COVID-19 vaccination. The chain is built from TRBV30 and TRBJ1-1; 7 nucleotides line up with TRBD1. The origin of this receptor is a human donor who received a COVID-19 vaccine. CDR3 coding DNA: TGTGCCTGGAGTGTATCCCCCGGACAGGCCACTGAAGCTTTCTTT. It codes for CAWSVSPGQATEAFF.